These 20 T cell receptor beta chains were all obtained from the same sample, sequenced in a study of blood T cells in healthy people across ages. Alongside a J-beta primer mix, a sample-barcoded 5' primer served in a second PCR lasting about 7 to 12 cycles. One entry per CDR3 protein, called by TCRdb with MiXCR from the 5' RACE reads. Among 1.5 million to 2 million distinct CDR3 sequences, over 25% were seen once, and the ten largest hold 7.7%. Sequenced input: blood. The receptors come from a woman in her twenties or thirties in good health.

This clonotype was found a few times. CDR3 sequence reads: CSVVDRGRDEKLFF. As DNA, the CDR3 is TGCAGCGTAGTTGACAGGGGGCGGGATGAAAAACTGTTTTTT. The gene calls are TRBV29-1 and TRBJ1-4, with 10 bases fitting TRBD1. Germline V gene lookup returns CDR1 SQVTM and CDR2 ANQGSEA. The trim removed 6 bases at V and 6 bases at J, leaving 7 bases unmatched. This CDR3 comprises 14 residues. Full variable domain (remainder filled in from reference TRBV29-1 and TRBJ1-4): SAVISQKPSRDICQRGTSLTIQCQVDSQVTMMFWYRQQPGQSLTLIATANQGSEATYESGFVIDKFPISRPNLTFSTLTVSNMSPEDSSIYLCSVVDRGRDEKLFFGSGTQLSVL.

The chain uses TRBV12-3 or TRBV12-4 and TRBJ2-2, with D possibly called TRBD1 or TRBD2 (6 bases each). The V and J ends lost 10 bases and 6 bases respectively, with 21 bases between them. This CDR3 is 15 amino acids long. CDR3 sequence: CATAKEGGRSGELFF. CDR3 DNA sequence: TGTGCCACCGCAAAGGAGGGGGGAAGGTCCGGGGAGCTGTTTTTT.

CDR3 DNA: TGCGCCAGCAGCCAACAAGATAGCTCCTACAATGAGCAGTTCTTC. Amino acid sequence: CASSQQDSSYNEQFF. This chain uses TRBV4-3 with TRBJ2-1, with unresolved D. Germline V gene data show CDR1 as LGHNA and CDR2 as YSLEER. The CDR3 is made up of 15 amino acids. With 2 bases removed from V and 0 bases from J, the gap between germline ends came to 8 bases.

The V and J genes are TRBV5-4 and TRBJ2-4, with 10 bases aligning to TRBD1. Germline-derived CDR1 and CDR2 are SGHNT and YYREEE (reference sequence). V lost 1 base and J lost 13; bases outside the gene matches: 14. The CDR3 loop spans 16 amino acids. The DNA of the CDR3 is TGTGCCAGCAGCTTGCCCCCCGGGACAGGGGTGGGGGAGCAGTACTTC. Amino acids: CASSLPPGTGVGEQYF.

This clonotype was detected many times. The V and J genes are TRBV6-5 and TRBJ2-7; 7 bases are shared with TRBD2. V shed 5 bases and J 0 bases; nucleotides not matched to a gene: 7. The CDR3 length is 15 residues. Germline V CDR1 and CDR2: MNHEY, SVGAGI. The CDR3 reads CASSRGGRDSYEQYF. The CDR3 DNA is TGTGCCAGCAGTAGGGGCGGGAGAGACTCCTACGAGCAGTACTTC.

In the case of this clonotype: This may come from a read error, since a much larger clone is one base off. The rearrangement joins TRBV20-1 to TRBJ1-2; D perhaps matches TRBD1 (5 bases). Germline assignment: CDR1 DFQATT and CDR2 SNEGSKA (reference sequence). V was pared by 4 bases and J by 4 bases, with 10 bases between. There are 12 residues in the CDR3. The CDR3 loop is CSATNRGYGYTF. The CDR3 nucleotides are TGCAGTGCTACTAATAGGGGCTATGGCTACACCTTC.

The V gene is TRBV20-1, the J gene TRBJ1-4, with a tentative D call TRBD1 (6 bases). V shed 4 bases and J shed 8 bases, with 17 bases lying between them. CDR1 is DFQATT, CDR2 SNEGSKA, per germline (reference sequence). The CDR3 spans 14 residues. The CDR3 reads CSAITGYGVEKLFF. CDR3 sequence (DNA): TGCAGTGCTATTACAGGGTACGGAGTAGAAAAACTGTTTTTT.

V is TRBV5-1 and J is TRBJ1-4; D might be TRBD1 (5 bases). V was clipped by 2 bases and J by 5 bases, with 13 bases between them. The V gene's germline CDR1 is SGHRS and CDR2 YFSETQ. The CDR3 is made up of 15 amino acids. The CDR3 nucleotides are TGCGCCAGCAGCTTACGGTCAGGGCCCAATGAAAAACTGTTTTTT. Translation: CASSLRSGPNEKLFF. The full variable domain, its missing parts supplied by reference TRBV5-1 and TRBJ1-4, is KAGVTQTPRYLIKTRGQQVTLSCSPISGHRSVSWYQQTPGQGLQFLFEYFSETQRNKGNFPGRFSGRQFSNSRSEMNVSTLELGDSALYLCASSLRSGPNEKLFFGSGTQLSVL.

This chain uses TRBV7-9 with TRBJ1-2; D gene ambiguous. Germline V lookup: CDR1 SEHNR, CDR2 FQNEAQ (reference sequence). Trimming stripped 5 bases from V and 7 bases from J, with 20 bases between. The CDR3 consists of 15 residues. The CDR3 coding sequence is TGTGCCAGCAGCCCTCCCTCTGACGCGGCGAGTGGCTACACCTTC. This sequence encodes CASSPPSDAASGYTF.

The rearrangement joins TRBV20-1 to TRBJ1-2, with D possibly matching TRBD1 (5 bases). This CDR3 has 14 residues. Germline V lookup: CDR1 DFQATT, CDR2 SNEGSKA (reference sequence). Trimming left V 0 bases short and J 8 bases short, with 16 bases between. In DNA, the CDR3 is TGCAGTGCTAGAGAGCAGGGAGGAGGCTACGGCTACACCTTC. As protein: CSAREQGGGYGYTF.

This rearrangement joins TRBV3-1 to TRBJ1-2, with D unclear. Trimming left V 0 bases short and J 8 bases short, with 13 bases between. CDR1 is LGHDT, CDR2 YNNKEL, per germline (reference sequence). The CDR3 extends over 14 amino acids. The CDR3 reads CASSQESGRQGYTF. The CDR3 DNA is TGTGCCAGCAGCCAAGAATCCGGGCGTCAGGGCTACACCTTC.

This clonotype was seen a few times. The chain is built from TRBV7-2 and TRBJ2-1, with D perhaps matching TRBD1 (6 bases). Germline CDR1 SGHTA, CDR2 FQGNSA. With 6 bases removed from V and 5 bases from J, the gap between germline ends came to 20 bases. This CDR3 has 16 residues. CDR3 nucleotide sequence: TGTGCCAGCAGATACGCTCCAGGGGTGTCGAACAATGAGCAGTTCTTC. Translation gives CASRYAPGVSNNEQFF.

To note about this clonotype: This may be a read error: a much more frequent sequence differs by one nucleotide. The chain carries TRBV5-1 and TRBJ2-7; the match to TRBD2 covers 10 bases. V lost 2 bases to trimming and J lost 7 bases; unmatched junction nucleotides: 15. CDR3 length: 17 amino acids. CDR1 and CDR2 (germline): SGHRS, YFSETQ. CDR3 DNA sequence: TGCGCCAGCAGCTTTCTAGCGGGGGTCTCCCTAGAAAATGAGCAGTACTTC. Translated, it gives CASSFLAGVSLENEQYF. The full variable domain, its missing parts supplied by reference TRBV5-1 and TRBJ2-7, is KAGVTQTPRYLIKTRGQQVTLSCSPISGHRSVSWYQQTPGQGLQFLFEYFSETQRNKGNFPGRFSGRQFSNSRSEMNVSTLELGDSALYLCASSFLAGVSLENEQYFGPGTRLTVT.

This clonotype was recorded many times. The chain is built from TRBV9 and TRBJ2-5, with TRBD2 matching 10 bases. J was trimmed by 5 bases and V by 4 bases; bases with no gene match: 5. Germline V CDR1 and CDR2: SGDLS, YYNGEE. CDR3 length: 14 residues. CDR3 loop: CASSPGLAMETQYF. The CDR3 region has the DNA TGTGCCAGCAGCCCGGGACTAGCGATGGAGACCCAGTACTTC.

The chain uses TRBV12-3 or TRBV12-4 and TRBJ1-2, with TRBD1 matching 7 bases. This CDR3 spans 12 amino acids. V was pared by 3 bases and J by 8 bases, with 3 bases of the junction left unmatched. In nucleotides, the CDR3 is TGTGCCAGCAGTTTCCTACAGGGGGGCTACACCTTC. It encodes CASSFLQGGYTF.

The V gene is TRBV29-1, the J gene TRBJ2-3, with a tentative D call TRBD1 (5 bases). The V end lost 8 bases, the J end lost 2 bases, and 14 bases lay between the germline ends. Germline V gives CDR1 SQVTM, CDR2 ANQGSEA. The length of the CDR3 is 13 residues. The CDR3 protein is CSPKGRYTDTQYF. In DNA form, the CDR3 reads TGCAGCCCCAAGGGGCGCTACACAGATACGCAGTATTTT.

The chain couples TRBV28 to TRBJ1-5; D ambiguous. The CDR3 sequence is 13 residues long. The ends were cut back, 6 bases at V and 6 bases at J, with 12 bases in the middle. Germline CDR1 is MDHEN and CDR2 is SYDVKM. CDR3 sequence: CASRDPGSQPQHF. CDR3 DNA: TGTGCCAGCAGGGACCCCGGGAGTCAGCCCCAGCATTTT.

This clonotype was picked up many times. V is TRBV2 and J is TRBJ2-7; the D is unclear. V lost 2 bases and J lost 3, with 5 bases in between. The CDR3 runs 12 residues. CDR1 is SNHLY and CDR2 is FYNNEI in the germline V gene. The CDR3 spells CASSEHIYEQYF. DNA of the CDR3: TGTGCCAGCAGTGAACATATCTACGAGCAGTACTTC.

This clonotype was observed many times. CDR3 loop: CATSPGLAKNIQYF. DNA of the CDR3: TGTGCCACCAGTCCGGGGTTAGCCAAAAACATTCAGTACTTC. The chain couples TRBV15 to TRBJ2-4; D might be TRBD2 (5 bases). The germline V and J ends were trimmed by 6 bases and 0 bases, with 9 bases remaining between them. The V gene's germline CDR1 is LNHNV and CDR2 YYDKDF (reference sequence). This CDR3 is built from 14 residues.

Concerning this clonotype itself: One end of the junction fails to match germline, which may point to a read error. This chain uses TRBV5-1 with TRBJ2-5; 7 bases fit TRBD1. The CDR3 runs 15 residues. CDR1 SGHRS and CDR2 YFSETQ come from the germline V gene. The CDR3 DNA is TGCGCCAACAGCCCCGGGACAGCCTTGCAATACGTGCAGTACTTC. It codes for CANSPGTALQYVQYF.